The entry that follows covers one TCR beta chain sequence. This specimen comes from a study of blood T cell repertoires in COVID-19. Study-level background: T cells, B-cell-depleted T cells, or PBMCs provided the cDNA or gDNA that served as material.

Libraries were prepared by immunoSEQ multiplex PCR; TCRdb keeps only in-frame clonotypes and omits some of them. Found here are some 96,000 clones, roughly nine tenths of them singletons; the top ten hold less than 2%. The clonotype originates from a man between 60 and 75 years old with acute or convalescent COVID-19. The sequenced material came from peripheral blood.

CDR3 loop: CASSLDSGESNEKLFF. The CDR3 region has the DNA TGTGCCAGCAGCTTGGACAGTGGCGAGTCTAATGAAAAACTGTTTTTT. The rearrangement joins TRBV5-4 to TRBJ1-4; D unclear. Trimming cost V 0 bases and J 3 bases, with 12 bases left between them. The length of the CDR3 is 16 residues. The germline gives CDR1 SGHNT, CDR2 YYREEE (reference sequence).